This entry describes one T cell receptor beta chain. Antigen unknown. Unstimulated Tregs (CD4+CD25+CD127-) and CD4+CD25- non-Tregs were sorted from PBMCs. This record belongs to a study of Tregs in tolerant kidney transplant recipients. The overall study: The nonmyeloablative bone marrow transplants came from related graft donors, with transient mixed chimerism.

Germline values: CDR1 SGHNT, CDR2 YYREEE (reference sequence). V was trimmed by 5 bases and J by 0 bases, leaving 17 bases between them. The CDR3 sequence is 16 residues long. General study results and limits: Expanding Tregs on activated donor B cells appeared to best identify donor-specific TCRbeta clones. No direct test of biological reproducibility was done here.

Only in-frame clones appear in the TCRdb table, and some are missing; sequencing was by immunoSEQ multiplex PCR. The sample has 69,000 or so clones, around 90% seen once. The genes are TRBV5-4 and TRBJ2-5; D possibly corresponds to TRBD1 (6 bases). The sequenced sample was CD4+ T cells from blood, obtained before the transplant. The TCR originated in a human donor who received a combined kidney and bone marrow transplant. CDR3 protein: CASSPLRGRYQETQYF. The CDR3 DNA reads TGTGCCAGCAGTCCTCTCAGGGGCCGGTACCAAGAGACCCAGTACTTC. Full variable domain (rest looked up from reference TRBV5-4 and TRBJ2-5): ETGVTQSPTHLIKTRGQQVTLRCSSQSGHNTVSWYQQALGQGPQFIFQYYREEENGRGNFPPRFSGLQFPNYSSELNVNALELDDSALYLCASSPLRGRYQETQYFGPGTRLLVL.